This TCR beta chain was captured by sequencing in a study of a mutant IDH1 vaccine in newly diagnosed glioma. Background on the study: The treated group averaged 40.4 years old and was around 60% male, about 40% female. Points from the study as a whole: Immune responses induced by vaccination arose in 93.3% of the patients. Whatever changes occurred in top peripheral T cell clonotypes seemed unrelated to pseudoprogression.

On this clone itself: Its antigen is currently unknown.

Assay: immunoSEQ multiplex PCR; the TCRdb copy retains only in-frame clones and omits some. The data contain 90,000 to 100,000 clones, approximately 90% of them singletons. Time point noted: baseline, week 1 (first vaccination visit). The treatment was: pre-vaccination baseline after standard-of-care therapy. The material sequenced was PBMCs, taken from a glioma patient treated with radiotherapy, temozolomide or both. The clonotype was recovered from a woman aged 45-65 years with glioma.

This CDR3 is CATSRDPGAIGEQFF. The CDR3 nucleotides are TGTGCCACCAGCAGAGATCCCGGGGCGATAGGTGAGCAGTTCTTC. This rearrangement joins TRBV15 to TRBJ2-1, with D perhaps being TRBD1 or TRBD2 (5 bases each). Germline V CDR1 and CDR2: LNHNV, YYDKDF (reference sequence). V lost 0 bases and J lost 9, with 15 bases in between. This CDR3 comprises 15 residues.